This passage covers 18 T cell receptor beta chains from one sample sequenced in a study of blood T cell repertoires in COVID-19. TCRdb's copy holds only in-frame clones and misses some; the assay was immunoSEQ multiplex PCR. Of 96,000 or so clones in the sample, around 90% are singletons; the top ten hold 4% to 4.5%. Sequenced sample: peripheral blood. These TCRs come from a human donor with COVID-19, enrolled during active disease. The donor label of this sample is uncertain.

The chain couples TRBV25-1 to TRBJ2-2, with D possibly matching TRBD2 (5 bases). V was pared by 1 base and J by 9 bases, with 15 bases between. The germline gives CDR1 MGHDK, CDR2 SYGVNS. This CDR3 has 15 amino acids. CDR3 DNA: TGTGCCAGCAGTGAATCCGCCGGGAATATGTGGGAGCTGTTTTTT. Protein sequence: CASSESAGNMWELFF. The full variable domain, rest sourced from reference TRBV25-1 and TRBJ2-2, is EADIYQTPRYLVIGTGKKITLECSQTMGHDKMYWYQQDPGMELHLIHYSYGVNSTEKGDLSSESTVSRIRTEHFPLTLESARPSHTSQYLCASSESAGNMWELFFGEGSRLTVL.

The V and J genes are TRBV7-9 and TRBJ2-5; TRBD1 matches at 7 bases. V shed 3 bases and J 1 base; nucleotides not matched to a gene: 5. This CDR3 is 15 amino acids long. Germline V CDR1 and CDR2: SEHNR, FQNEAQ (reference sequence). As DNA, the CDR3 is TGTGCCAGCAGCTTGACAGGGTCGGGCCAAGAGACCCAGTACTTC. It encodes CASSLTGSGQETQYF.

The chain combines TRBV11-2 with TRBJ2-7; D gene uncertain. Germline CDR1 is SGHAT and CDR2 is FQNNGV. This CDR3 spans 14 amino acids. V was shortened by 0 bases and J by 1 base, with 7 bases between the two germline ends. CDR3 amino acids: CASSLEVTSYEQYF. CDR3 sequence (DNA): TGTGCCAGCAGCTTAGAGGTGACTTCCTACGAGCAGTACTTC.

This chain joins TRBV5-1 and TRBJ2-6, with D possibly being TRBD1 (6 bases). The CDR3 runs to 16 residues. Trimming took 3 bases from V and 0 from J, leaving 10 bases between them. Germline lookup yields CDR1 SGHRS and CDR2 YFSETQ. The CDR3 here is CASSSGQFSGANVLTF. The CDR3 region has the DNA TGCGCCAGCAGCTCCGGACAGTTCTCTGGGGCCAACGTCCTGACTTTC.

V usage is TRBV3-1 (or the pseudogene TRBV3-2) and J usage is TRBJ1-1; TRBD1 matches at 7 bases. The trim removed 6 bases at V and 2 bases at J, leaving 6 bases unmatched. Germline-derived CDR1 and CDR2 are LGHDT and YNNKEL (reference sequence). The CDR3 extends over 14 amino acids. CDR3 loop: CASSSQGGNTEAFF. CDR3 coding DNA: TGTGCCAGCAGTTCTCAGGGGGGCAACACTGAAGCTTTCTTT.

The sample holds a few counts of this clone. The J gene is TRBJ1-4, the V gene TRBV5-5, with TRBD1 as a possible D gene (5 bases). Germline V gene lookup returns CDR1 SGHKS and CDR2 YYEKEE (reference sequence). CDR3 length equals 18 residues. With 2 bases removed from V and 2 bases from J, the gap between germline ends came to 19 bases. For the CDR3, the DNA is TGTGCCAGCAGCTTATATTCGGCAGGGCAGTCGACTAATGAAAAACTGTTTTTT. Its protein is CASSLYSAGQSTNEKLFF.

This clone was recorded only once. This chain uses TRBV7-8 with TRBJ2-5, with D uncertain. The CDR3 has 13 amino acids. V lost 1 base, J lost 1 base, and 4 bases lay in between. Germline assignment: CDR1 SGHVS and CDR2 FQNEAQ. CDR3 nucleotide sequence: TGTGCCAGCAGCTTAGACAGCCAAGAGACCCAGTACTTC. Its translation is CASSLDSQETQYF.

This clone was seen once. The rearrangement uses TRBV5-1 and TRBJ1-2, with D perhaps matching TRBD1 (6 bases). CDR3 length: 14 residues. Per the germline V gene, CDR1 is SGHRS and CDR2 is YFSETQ. With 3 bases removed from V and 3 bases from J, the gap between germline ends came to 12 bases. The CDR3, as DNA: TGCGCCAGCAGCTCCCGGGACACCGACTATGGCTACACCTTC. It is translated as CASSSRDTDYGYTF.

This clone is a singleton in its sample. An end of the junction does not agree with germline; a read error may underlie this. J is TRBJ2-3 and V is TRBV7-7, with D possibly matching TRBD2 (6 bases). In germline, CDR1 is SSHAT, CDR2 FNYEAQ (reference sequence). CDR3 length equals 15 residues. The CDR3 DNA reads TGTGCTAGCAGCTCTATGGGACTTAGCACAGATACGCAGTATTTT. Translating it yields CASSSMGLSTDTQYF.

The chain employs TRBV5-5 and TRBJ1-2; 7 nucleotides agree with TRBD1. Germline CDR1 reads SGHKS; CDR2 reads YYEKEE (reference sequence). With 2 bases clipped from V and 4 bases from J, the junction kept 8 bases outside the gene matches. The CDR3 extends over 15 amino acids. The CDR3 DNA reads TGTGCCAGCAGCTTTGAAGGGGGCTCGGGCTATGGCTACACCTTC. It is translated as CASSFEGGSGYGYTF.

This chain joins TRBV7-9 and TRBJ2-5; 9 bases agree with TRBD1. CDR1 is SEHNR, CDR2 FQNEAQ, per germline (reference sequence). The CDR3 is 17 residues long. V lost 5 bases, J lost 5 bases, and 15 bases stayed unmatched. The CDR3 DNA reads as TGTGCCAGCAGCCCTCAGACAGGGGGTAAGCCGGGGGAGACCCAGTACTTC. It specifies CASSPQTGGKPGETQYF.

Here the CDR3 DNA reads TGTGCCAGCTCATCCTTAGCGGGAGACTACAATGAGCAGTTCTTC. This encodes CASSSLAGDYNEQFF. The chain is built from TRBV18 and TRBJ2-1; 9 bases are a match to TRBD2. This CDR3 is 15 amino acids long. The V segment lost 5 bases and the J segment 3 bases; nucleotides outside the gene matches: 5. Per germline, CDR1 KGHSH and CDR2 LQKENI.

The J gene is TRBJ1-1, the V gene TRBV7-3, with 10 bases fitting TRBD1. The germline V gene has CDR1 SGHTA and CDR2 FQGTGA. V shed 3 bases, J shed 4 bases, and the junction held 5 bases outside the gene matches. The CDR3 is 15 residues long. In nucleotides, the CDR3 is TGTGCCAGCAGCTTCCTGGGACAGGGGCTCACTGAAGCTTTCTTT. Translating gives CASSFLGQGLTEAFF.

The DNA of the CDR3 is TGCGCCAGCAGCTTGTCAGACCAAGAGACCCAGTACTTC. Amino acid sequence: CASSLSDQETQYF. The rearrangement links TRBV5-1 to TRBJ2-5; D not resolved. Looked up from germline, CDR1 is SGHRS and CDR2 is YFSETQ. CDR3 size: 13 residues. With 1 base removed from V and 0 bases from J, the gap between germline ends came to 4 bases.

The V and J genes are TRBV6-5 and TRBJ2-2, with TRBD1 identical over 7 bases. Germline values: CDR1 MNHEY, CDR2 SVGAGI. Trimming cost V 7 bases and J 1 base; bases outside gene matches: 6. The CDR3 is 15 amino acids. As DNA, the CDR3 is TGTGCCAGCACGAAGGACAGGATGAACACCGGGGAGCTGTTTTTT. It specifies CASTKDRMNTGELFF.

This sequence joins TRBV7-2 and TRBJ2-1; TRBD2 agrees at 11 bases. V trimming: 5 bases; J trimming: 7 bases; junction bases outside the gene matches: 10. The CDR3 covers 16 residues. Germline assignment: CDR1 SGHTA and CDR2 FQGNSA. CDR3 DNA sequence: TGTGCCAGCAGCCGCCCAGGACTAGCGGGTACGAATGAGCAGTTCTTC. Encoded protein: CASSRPGLAGTNEQFF.

The rearrangement uses TRBV28 and TRBJ1-1; 10 bases are a match to TRBD1. Germline CDR1 MDHEN, CDR2 SYDVKM. The CDR3 runs to 15 residues. V was pared by 4 bases and J by 6 bases, with 8 bases of the junction left unmatched. CDR3 nucleotides: TGTGCCAGCAGTTGGTTCCGACAGGGGGCCGCTGAAGCTTTCTTT. This encodes CASSWFRQGAAEAFF.

This clone was observed once. The J gene is TRBJ1-5, the V gene TRBV7-9; tentatively, D is TRBD1 (6 bases). The CDR3 contains 13 residues. In germline, CDR1 is SEHNR, CDR2 FQNEAQ (reference sequence). V lost 5 bases to trimming and J lost 7 bases, with 12 bases between them. CDR3 in DNA: TGTGCCAGCAGCCGGGGGGCTTTACAGCCCCAGCATTTT. Amino acid sequence: CASSRGALQPQHF.